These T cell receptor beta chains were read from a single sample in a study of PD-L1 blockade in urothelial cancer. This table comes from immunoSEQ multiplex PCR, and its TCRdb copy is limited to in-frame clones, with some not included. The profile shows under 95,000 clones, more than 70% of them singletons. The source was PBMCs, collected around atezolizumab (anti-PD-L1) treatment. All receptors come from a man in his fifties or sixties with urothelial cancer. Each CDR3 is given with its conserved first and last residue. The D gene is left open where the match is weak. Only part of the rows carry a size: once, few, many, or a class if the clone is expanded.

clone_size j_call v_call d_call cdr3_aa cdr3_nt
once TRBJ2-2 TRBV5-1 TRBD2 CASSLGLAEVTGELFF TGCGCCAGCAGCCTGGGACTAGCGGAGGTTACTGGGGAGCTGTTTTTT
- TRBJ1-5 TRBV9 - CASGMGRSENQPQHF TGTGCCAGCGGGATGGGGAGGTCGGAGAATCAGCCCCAGCATTTT
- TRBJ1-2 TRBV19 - CASLPTRGNYGYTF TGTGCCAGCCTCCCCACCAGGGGTAACTATGGCTACACCTTC
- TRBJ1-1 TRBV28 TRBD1 CASSIPGQGFEAFF TGTGCCAGCAGTATACCGGGACAGGGGTTTGAAGCTTTCTTT
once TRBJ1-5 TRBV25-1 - CASSEWGGQGNQPQHF TGTGCCAGCAGTGAATGGGGGGGCCAGGGCAATCAGCCCCAGCATTTT
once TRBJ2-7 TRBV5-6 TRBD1 CASSFSPGQAIVEQYF TGTGCCAGCAGCTTCAGCCCGGGACAGGCAATTGTGGAGCAGTACTTC
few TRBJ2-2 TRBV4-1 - CASSHHRVNTGELFF TGCGCCAGCAGCCATCACAGGGTGAACACCGGGGAGCTGTTTTTT
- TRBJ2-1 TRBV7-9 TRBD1 CASSPRGSYNEQFF TGTGCCAGCAGCCCCAGGGGGTCCTACAATGAGCAGTTCTTC
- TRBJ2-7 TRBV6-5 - CASQRPRTVGEQYF TGTGCCAGCCAACGACCGAGGACAGTAGGCGAGCAGTACTTC
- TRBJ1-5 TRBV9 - CASSPIWGTKGNQPQHF TGTGCCAGCAGCCCCATTTGGGGGACTAAGGGCAATCAGCCCCAGCATTTT
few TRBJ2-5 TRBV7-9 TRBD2 CASSPRAGSRQETQYF TGTGCCAGCAGCCCCCGAGCGGGGTCGCGCCAAGAGACCCAGTACTTC
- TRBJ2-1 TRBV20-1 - CSANRVHEQFF TGCAGTGCCAACAGGGTACATGAGCAGTTCTTC
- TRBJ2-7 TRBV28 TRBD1 CASSPFPGQSLYEQYF TGTGCCAGCAGCCCTTTTCCGGGACAGAGCCTCTACGAGCAGTACTTC
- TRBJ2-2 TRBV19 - CASGQAFGELFF TGTGCCAGTGGCCAGGCGTTCGGGGAGCTGTTTTTT
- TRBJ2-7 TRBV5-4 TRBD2 CASSPELAGARKQYF TGTGCCAGCAGCCCCGAACTAGCGGGGGCCCGAAAGCAGTACTTC
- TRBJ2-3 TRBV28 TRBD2 CASSLYAASGSGSSRTQYF TGTGCCAGCAGTTTATATGCGGCTAGCGGGAGCGGATCGTCCCGCACGCAGTATTTT
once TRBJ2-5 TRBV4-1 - CASSQDPGDRLGVETQYF TGCGCCAGCAGCCAAGATCCAGGGGATAGGCTTGGAGTAGAGACCCAGTACTTC
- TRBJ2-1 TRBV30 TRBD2 CAWRLRTSGRALSYNEQFF TGTGCCTGGAGGTTGAGGACTAGCGGGAGGGCTTTGTCCTACAATGAGCAGTTCTTC
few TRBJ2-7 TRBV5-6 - CASSLDRSGEQYF TGTGCCAGCAGCCTCGACAGGTCTGGCGAGCAGTACTTC
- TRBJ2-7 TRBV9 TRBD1 CASSVGMPDRTYEQYF TGTGCCAGCAGCGTAGGGATGCCGGACAGGACCTACGAGCAGTACTTC
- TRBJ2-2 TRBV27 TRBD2 CASNRGERELTGELFF TGTGCCAGCAATCGCGGCGAGCGGGAGCTCACCGGGGAGCTGTTTTTT
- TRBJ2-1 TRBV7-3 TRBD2 CASSFSGGPYNEQFF TGTGCCAGCAGCTTCAGCGGGGGCCCCTACAATGAGCAGTTCTTC
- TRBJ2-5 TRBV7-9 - CASSLAPGFRETQYF TGTGCCAGCAGCTTAGCTCCGGGTTTCCGAGAGACCCAGTACTTC
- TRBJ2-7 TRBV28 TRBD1 CASSLTGQGSYEQYF TGTGCCAGCAGTTTAACGGGACAGGGTTCCTACGAGCAGTACTTC
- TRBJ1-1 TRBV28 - CASSSAGGGKDTEAFF TGTGCCAGCAGTTCCGCCGGCGGAGGGAAGGACACTGAAGCTTTCTTT
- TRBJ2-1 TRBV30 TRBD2 CAWNAAGGDNEQFF TGTGCCTGGAATGCTGCGGGGGGCGACAATGAGCAGTTCTTC
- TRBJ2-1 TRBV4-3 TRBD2 CASSPWAGELAGESLHVF TGCGCCAGCAGCCCCTGGGCAGGGGAACTAGCGGGAGAATCCCTACATGTCTTC
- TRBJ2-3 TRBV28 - CASSLEAGTVDTQYF TGTGCCAGCAGTTTAGAGGCGGGAACCGTAGATACGCAGTATTTT
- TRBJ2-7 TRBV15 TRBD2 CATSRDVFGLASEQYF TGTGCCACCAGCAGAGATGTATTTGGACTAGCGAGTGAGCAGTACTTC
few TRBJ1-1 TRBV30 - CAWGGFVEAFF TGTGCCTGGGGGGGGTTTGTTGAAGCTTTCTTT
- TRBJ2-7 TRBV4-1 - CASSIGTTYEQYF TGCGCCAGCAGCATCGGGACAACCTACGAGCAGTACTTC
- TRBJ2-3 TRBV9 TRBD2 CASSPRGGTTLDTQYF TGTGCCAGCAGCCCCAGAGGAGGGACTACGTTAGATACGCAGTATTTT
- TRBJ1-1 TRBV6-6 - CASRERDLEAFF TGTGCCAGCAGAGAGAGGGATCTGGAAGCTTTCTTT
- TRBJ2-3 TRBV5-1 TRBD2 CASSLGAGTSTDTQYF TGCGCCAGCAGCTTGGGAGCGGGAACTAGCACAGATACGCAGTATTTT
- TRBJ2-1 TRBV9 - CASSQQGLGYNEQFF TGTGCCAGCAGCCAACAGGGCTTGGGGTACAATGAGCAGTTCTTC
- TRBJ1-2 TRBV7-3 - CASRLGQLTNYGYTF TGTGCCAGCAGGCTGGGACAACTTACTAACTATGGCTACACCTTC
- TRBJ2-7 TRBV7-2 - CASSRSRGSYEQYF TGTGCCAGCAGCCGAAGCAGGGGATCCTACGAGCAGTACTTC
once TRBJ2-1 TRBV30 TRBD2 CAWSVLAGHEQFF TGTGCCTGGAGTGTACTAGCGGGGCATGAGCAGTTCTTC
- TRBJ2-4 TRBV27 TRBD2 CASSFSSGGLKGAKNIQYF TGTGCCAGCAGTTTTTCTAGCGGGGGGCTCAAGGGGGCCAAAAACATTCAGTACTTC
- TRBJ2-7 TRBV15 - CATSRDELSEQYF TGTGCCACCAGCAGAGATGAACTAAGCGAGCAGTACTTC
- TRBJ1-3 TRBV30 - CAWTVTAVSGNTIYF TGTGCCTGGACTGTGACAGCCGTCTCTGGAAACACCATATATTTT
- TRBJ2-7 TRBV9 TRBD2 CASSVAGGTYEQYF TGTGCCAGCAGCGTAGCGGGAGGGACCTACGAGCAGTACTTC
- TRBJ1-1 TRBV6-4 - CASSTTVNTEAFF TGTGCCAGCAGTACGACAGTGAACACTGAAGCTTTCTTT
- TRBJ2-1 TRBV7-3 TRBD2 CASRSTSGGYNEQFF TGTGCCAGCAGATCCACTAGCGGGGGTTACAATGAGCAGTTCTTC
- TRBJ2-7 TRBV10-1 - CASSEGSGPYEQYF TGCGCCAGCAGTGAGGGGAGCGGACCCTACGAGCAGTACTTC
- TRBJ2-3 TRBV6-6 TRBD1 CASSAGQVVTDTQYF TGTGCCAGCAGCGCGGGACAGGTAGTCACAGATACGCAGTATTTT
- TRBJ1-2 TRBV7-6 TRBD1 CASSQGQVPLGYTF TGTGCCAGCAGCCAGGGACAGGTCCCTCTTGGCTACACCTTC
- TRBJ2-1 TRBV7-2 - CASSLAFYNEQFF TGTGCCAGCAGCTTAGCCTTCTACAATGAGCAGTTCTTC
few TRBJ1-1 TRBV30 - CAWNQGNTEAFF TGTGCCTGGAATCAGGGGAACACTGAAGCTTTCTTT
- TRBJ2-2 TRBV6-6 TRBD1 CASSGTANTGELFF TGTGCCAGCTCCGGGACAGCTAACACCGGGGAGCTGTTTTTT